The TCR beta chain described here comes from a study of blood T cell repertoires in COVID-19. The CDR3 covers 14 residues. The germline V gene has CDR1 SGHRS and CDR2 YFSETQ. V dropped 3 bases and J dropped 7 bases, with 11 bases sitting between them. The repertoire was sequenced with immunoSEQ multiplex PCR; TCRdb's copy has only in-frame clones and lacks some. The sample carries around 270,000 clones, 86% recorded once. The receptor's source is a young man with active or convalescent COVID-19. The sample was peripheral blood. The V and J genes are TRBV5-1 and TRBJ1-6, with D unresolved. CDR3 sequence: CASSYYGINSPLHF. The DNA of the CDR3 is TGCGCCAGCAGCTATTATGGCATCAATTCACCCCTCCACTTT.